The clone carrying this T cell receptor beta chain was recorded many times. Its antigen is undetermined. This CDR3 region has 14 residues. CDR1 and CDR2 (germline): LGHNA, YSLEER. The germline V and J ends were trimmed by 4 bases and 0 bases, with 7 bases remaining between them. This entry comes from a study of molecular identifiers for immune sequencing clone quantification. General study results and limits: The study reportedly detected spiked Jurkat TCR RNA from one cell among one million naive cells.

TCRdb independently ran MiXCR on the PCR reads; one entry per CDR3 protein. Of around 470,000 distinct CDR3 sequences detected, about 20% appear once; the ten largest clones hold 0.84%. The TCR originated in a human donor in good health. Some libraries in this study had Jurkat cell RNA spiked in. Sequencing was done on a sample of naive CD8+ T cells from blood, with Jurkat cell RNA spiked in. Subset specified: FACS-sorted CD8+CD4-CCR7+CD45RA+ naive T cells. This sequence joins TRBV4-3 and TRBJ2-1; D not certain. The CDR3 nucleotides read TGCGCCAGCAGCCCGCTAGACTCCTACAATGAGCAGTTCTTC. Protein sequence: CASSPLDSYNEQFF.